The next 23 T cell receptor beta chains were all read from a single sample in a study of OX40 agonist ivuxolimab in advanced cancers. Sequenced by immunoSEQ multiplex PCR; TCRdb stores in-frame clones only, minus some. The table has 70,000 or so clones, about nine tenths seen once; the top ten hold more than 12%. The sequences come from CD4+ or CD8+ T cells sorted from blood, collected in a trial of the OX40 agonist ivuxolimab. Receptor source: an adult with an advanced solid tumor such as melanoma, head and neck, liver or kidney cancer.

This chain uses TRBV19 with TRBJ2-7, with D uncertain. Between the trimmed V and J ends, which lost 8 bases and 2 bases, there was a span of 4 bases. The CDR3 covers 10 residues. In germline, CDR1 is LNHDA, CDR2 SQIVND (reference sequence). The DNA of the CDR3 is TGTGCCAGTGGGCCCTACGAGCAGTACTTC. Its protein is CASGPYEQYF.

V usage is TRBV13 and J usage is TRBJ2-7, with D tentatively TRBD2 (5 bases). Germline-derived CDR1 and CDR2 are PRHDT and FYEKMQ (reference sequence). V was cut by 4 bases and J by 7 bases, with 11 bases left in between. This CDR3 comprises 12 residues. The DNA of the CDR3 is TGTGCCAGCAGCTCGGGGTACAAAGAGCAGTACTTC. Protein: CASSSGYKEQYF.

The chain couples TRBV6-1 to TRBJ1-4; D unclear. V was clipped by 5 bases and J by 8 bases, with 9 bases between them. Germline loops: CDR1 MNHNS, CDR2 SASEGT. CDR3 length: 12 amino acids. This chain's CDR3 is CASSQLREKLFF. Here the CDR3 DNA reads TGTGCCAGCAGTCAACTTAGAGAAAAACTGTTTTTT.

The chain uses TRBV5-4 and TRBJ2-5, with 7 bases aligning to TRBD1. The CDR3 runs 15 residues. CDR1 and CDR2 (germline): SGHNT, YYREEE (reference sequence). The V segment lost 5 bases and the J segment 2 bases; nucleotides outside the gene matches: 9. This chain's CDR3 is CASSYRGPGQETQYF. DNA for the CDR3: TGTGCCAGCAGTTACAGGGGCCCAGGGCAAGAGACCCAGTACTTC.

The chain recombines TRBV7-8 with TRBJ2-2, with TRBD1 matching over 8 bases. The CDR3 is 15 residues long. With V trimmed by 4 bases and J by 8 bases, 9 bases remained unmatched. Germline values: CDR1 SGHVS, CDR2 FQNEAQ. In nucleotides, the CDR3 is TGTGCCAGCAGCTGGGGACAGGCCCGATCGGGGGAGCTGTTTTTT. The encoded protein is CASSWGQARSGELFF.

The CDR3 sequence: CASSSIQAGDGADTQYF. CDR3 DNA: TGTGCCAGCAGTTCGATTCAAGCGGGAGATGGGGCAGATACGCAGTATTTT. The genes are TRBV28 and TRBJ2-3; the match to TRBD2 covers 8 bases. The germline V gene encodes CDR1 MDHEN and CDR2 SYDVKM. The CDR3 is 17 residues long. J was trimmed by 4 bases and V by 4 bases; bases with no gene match: 13.

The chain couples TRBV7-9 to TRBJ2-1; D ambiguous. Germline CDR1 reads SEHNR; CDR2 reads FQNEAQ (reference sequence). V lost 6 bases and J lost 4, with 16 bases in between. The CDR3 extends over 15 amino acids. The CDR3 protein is CASSQTGSFYNEQFF. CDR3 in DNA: TGTGCCAGCAGTCAAACCGGGTCCTTTTACAATGAGCAGTTCTTC.

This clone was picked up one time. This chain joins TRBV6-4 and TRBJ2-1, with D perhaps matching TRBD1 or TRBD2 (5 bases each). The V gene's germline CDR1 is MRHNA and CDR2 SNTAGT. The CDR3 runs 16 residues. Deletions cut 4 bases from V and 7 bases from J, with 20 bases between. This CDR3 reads CASSAQPSGEGNEQFF. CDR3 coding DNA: TGTGCCAGCAGTGCCCAGCCCTCCGGAGAGGGGAATGAGCAGTTCTTC.

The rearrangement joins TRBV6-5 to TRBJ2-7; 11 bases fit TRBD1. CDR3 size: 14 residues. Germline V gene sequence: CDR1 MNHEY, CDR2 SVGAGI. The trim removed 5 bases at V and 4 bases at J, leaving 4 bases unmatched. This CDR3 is CASSDGTGGYEQYF. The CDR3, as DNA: TGTGCCAGCAGTGACGGGACAGGGGGGTACGAGCAGTACTTC.

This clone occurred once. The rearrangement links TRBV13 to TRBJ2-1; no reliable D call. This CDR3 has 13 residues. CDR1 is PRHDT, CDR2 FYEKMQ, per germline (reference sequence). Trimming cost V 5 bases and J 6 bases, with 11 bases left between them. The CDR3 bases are TGTGCCAGCAGCGGTAGGGCCGGCAATGAGCAGTTCTTC. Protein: CASSGRAGNEQFF.

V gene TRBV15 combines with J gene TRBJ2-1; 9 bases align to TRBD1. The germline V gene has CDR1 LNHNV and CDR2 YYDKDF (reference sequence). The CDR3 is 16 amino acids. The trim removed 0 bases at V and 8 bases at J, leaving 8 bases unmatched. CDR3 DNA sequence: TGTGCCACCAGCAGAGATCGGGGGACAGGGAATGATGAGCAGTTCTTC. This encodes CATSRDRGTGNDEQFF.

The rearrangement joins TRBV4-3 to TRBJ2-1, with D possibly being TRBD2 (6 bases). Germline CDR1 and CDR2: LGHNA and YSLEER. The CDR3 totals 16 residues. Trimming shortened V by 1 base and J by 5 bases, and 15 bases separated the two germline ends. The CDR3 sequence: CASSQVADRNDNEQFF. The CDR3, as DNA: TGCGCCAGCAGCCAAGTAGCGGACCGGAACGACAATGAGCAGTTCTTC.

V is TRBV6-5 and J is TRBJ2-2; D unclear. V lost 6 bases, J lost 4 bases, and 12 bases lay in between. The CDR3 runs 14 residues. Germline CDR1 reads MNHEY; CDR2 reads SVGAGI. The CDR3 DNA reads TGTGCCAGCAGCCCCTTGGATGCCACCGGGGAGCTGTTTTTT. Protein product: CASSPLDATGELFF.

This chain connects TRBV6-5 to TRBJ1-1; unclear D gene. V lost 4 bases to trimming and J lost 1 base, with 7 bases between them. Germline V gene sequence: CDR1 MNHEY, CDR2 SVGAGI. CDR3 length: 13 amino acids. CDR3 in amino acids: CASSSDGNTEAFF. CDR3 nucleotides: TGTGCCAGCAGTTCGGACGGGAACACTGAAGCTTTCTTT.

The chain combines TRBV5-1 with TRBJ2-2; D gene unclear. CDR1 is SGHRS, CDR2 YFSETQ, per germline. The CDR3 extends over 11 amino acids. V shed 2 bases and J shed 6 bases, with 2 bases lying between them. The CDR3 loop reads CASSLSGELFF. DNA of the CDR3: TGCGCCAGCAGCTTATCCGGGGAGCTGTTTTTT.

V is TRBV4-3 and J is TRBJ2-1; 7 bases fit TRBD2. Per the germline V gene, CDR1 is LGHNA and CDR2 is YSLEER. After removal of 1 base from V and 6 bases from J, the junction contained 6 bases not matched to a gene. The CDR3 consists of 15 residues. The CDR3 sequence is CASSQGRERANEQFF. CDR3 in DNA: TGCGCCAGCAGCCAAGGGCGGGAGAGGGCCAATGAGCAGTTCTTC.

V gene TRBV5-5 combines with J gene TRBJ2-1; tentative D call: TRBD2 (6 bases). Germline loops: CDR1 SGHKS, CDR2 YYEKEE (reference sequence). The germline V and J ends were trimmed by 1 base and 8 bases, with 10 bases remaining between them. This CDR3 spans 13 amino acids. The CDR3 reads CASSLLGTDEQFF. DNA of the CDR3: TGTGCCAGCAGCTTGTTAGGGACTGATGAGCAGTTCTTC.

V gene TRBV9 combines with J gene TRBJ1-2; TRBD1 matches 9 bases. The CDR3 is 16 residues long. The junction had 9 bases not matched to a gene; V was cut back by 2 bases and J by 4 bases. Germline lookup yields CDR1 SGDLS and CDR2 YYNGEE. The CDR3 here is CASSVFRTGEVYGYTF. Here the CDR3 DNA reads TGTGCCAGCAGCGTTTTTCGGACAGGGGAGGTCTATGGCTACACCTTC.

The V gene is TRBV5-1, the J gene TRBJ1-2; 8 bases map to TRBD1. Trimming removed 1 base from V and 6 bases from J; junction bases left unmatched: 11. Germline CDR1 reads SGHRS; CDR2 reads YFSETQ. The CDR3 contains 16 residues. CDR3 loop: CASSLTPGGAINGYTF. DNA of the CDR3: TGCGCCAGCAGCTTGACTCCAGGGGGCGCGATTAATGGCTACACCTTC.

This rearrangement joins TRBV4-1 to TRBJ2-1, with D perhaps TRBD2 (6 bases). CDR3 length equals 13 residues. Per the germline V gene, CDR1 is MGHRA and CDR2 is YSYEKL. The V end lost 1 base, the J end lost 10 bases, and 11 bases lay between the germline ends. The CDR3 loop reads CASSQGRGREQFF. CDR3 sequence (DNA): TGCGCCAGCAGCCAAGGGCGGGGACGGGAGCAGTTCTTC.

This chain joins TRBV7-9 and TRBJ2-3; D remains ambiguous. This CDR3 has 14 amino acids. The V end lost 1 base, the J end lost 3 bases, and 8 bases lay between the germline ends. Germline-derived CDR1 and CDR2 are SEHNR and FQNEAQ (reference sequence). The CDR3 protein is CASSLGLGTDTQYF. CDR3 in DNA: TGTGCCAGCAGCTTAGGTCTGGGGACAGATACGCAGTATTTT.

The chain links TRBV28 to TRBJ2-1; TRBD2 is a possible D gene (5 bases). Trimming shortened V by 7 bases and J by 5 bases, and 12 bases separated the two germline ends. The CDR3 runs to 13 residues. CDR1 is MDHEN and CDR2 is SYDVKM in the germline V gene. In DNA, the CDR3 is TGTGCCAGCACACCGCTAGCAGACAATGAGCAGTTCTTC. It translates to CASTPLADNEQFF. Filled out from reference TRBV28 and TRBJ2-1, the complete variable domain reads DVKVTQSSRYLVKRTGEKVFLECVQDMDHENMFWYRQDPGLGLRLIYFSYDVKMKEKGDIPEGYSVSREKKERFSLILESASTNQTSMYLCASTPLADNEQFFGPGTRLTVL.

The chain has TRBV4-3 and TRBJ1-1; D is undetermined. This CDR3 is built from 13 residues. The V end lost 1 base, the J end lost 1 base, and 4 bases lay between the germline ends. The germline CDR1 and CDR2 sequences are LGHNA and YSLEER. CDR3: CASSQGTNTEAFF. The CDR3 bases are TGCGCCAGCAGCCAAGGGACGAACACTGAAGCTTTCTTT.